This T cell receptor beta chain was identified during a study of T cells in Graves' hyperthyroidism and ophthalmopathy. It was RNA transcripts that yielded the amplified TCR beta CDR3 regions. HTBI primers were employed in a first-round RT-PCR of the TCR CDR3. TCRdb used MiXCR to reprocess the multiplex PCR reads, holding one entry per CDR3 protein. The sample has some 370,000 distinct CDR3 sequences, 15% to 20% seen once. This CDR3 region has 16 residues. Trimming cost V 3 bases and J 6 bases, with 18 bases left between them. Germline CDR1 SGHAT, CDR2 FQNNGV. Material for sequencing was blood. The chain employs TRBV11-2 and TRBJ2-1; D could derive from TRBD1 or TRBD2 (5 bases each). The TCR was taken from a woman in her thirties with Graves' hyperthyroidism that later progressed to Graves' ophthalmopathy. The DNA for the CDR3 is TGTGCCAGCAGCTTGGGTGTGGGGCGGGTTGTCAATGAGCAGTTCTTC. Its translation: CASSLGVGRVVNEQFF.